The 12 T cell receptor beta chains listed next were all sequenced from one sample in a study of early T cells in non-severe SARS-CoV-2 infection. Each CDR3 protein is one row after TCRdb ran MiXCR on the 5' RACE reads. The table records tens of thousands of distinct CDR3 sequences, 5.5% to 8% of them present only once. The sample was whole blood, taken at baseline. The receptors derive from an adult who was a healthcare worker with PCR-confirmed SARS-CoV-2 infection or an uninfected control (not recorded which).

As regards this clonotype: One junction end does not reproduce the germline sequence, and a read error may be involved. For the CDR3, the DNA is TGTGCCAGTAGTATTGGAGGGGCCGTAGATGCGCAGTATTTT. Protein sequence: CASSIGGAVDAQYF. The V gene is TRBV19, the J gene TRBJ2-3, with D tentatively TRBD2 (6 bases). The CDR3 is 14 residues long. From germline, CDR1 is LNHDA and CDR2 SQIVND (reference sequence).

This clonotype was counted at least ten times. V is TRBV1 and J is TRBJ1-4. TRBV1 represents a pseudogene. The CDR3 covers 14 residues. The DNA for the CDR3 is TGCACCAGCAGCCTCACCATGAAGAATGAAAAACTGTTTTTT. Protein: CTSSLTMKNEKLFF.

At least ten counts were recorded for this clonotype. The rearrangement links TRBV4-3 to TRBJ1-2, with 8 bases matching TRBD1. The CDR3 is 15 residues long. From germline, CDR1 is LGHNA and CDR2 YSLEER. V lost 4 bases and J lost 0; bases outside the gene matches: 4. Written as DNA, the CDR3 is TGCGCCAGCAGCCCTGACAGGGGAGCTAACTATGGCTACACCTTC. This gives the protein CASSPDRGANYGYTF.

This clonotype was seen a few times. CDR3: CASSPGGNTEAFF. The CDR3 coding sequence is TGTGCCAGCTCACCCGGTGGGAACACTGAAGCTTTCTTT. This chain links TRBV18 with TRBJ1-1; D unresolved. CDR1 and CDR2 (germline): KGHSH, LQKENI. Trimming shortened V by 3 bases and J by 1 base, and 6 bases separated the two germline ends. This CDR3 region has 13 residues.

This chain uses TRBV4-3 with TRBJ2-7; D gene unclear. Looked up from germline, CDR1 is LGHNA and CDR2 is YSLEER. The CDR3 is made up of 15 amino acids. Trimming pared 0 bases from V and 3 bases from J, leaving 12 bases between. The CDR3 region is CASSQDPNSYYEQYF. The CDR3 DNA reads TGCGCCAGCAGCCAAGATCCGAACAGTTACTACGAGCAGTACTTC.

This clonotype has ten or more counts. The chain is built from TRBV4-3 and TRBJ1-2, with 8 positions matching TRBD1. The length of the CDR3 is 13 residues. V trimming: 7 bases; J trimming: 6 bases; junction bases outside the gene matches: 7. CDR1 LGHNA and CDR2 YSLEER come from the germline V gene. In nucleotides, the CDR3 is TGCGCCAGCAACATCCAGGGGGCTGATGGCTACACCTTC. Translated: CASNIQGADGYTF.

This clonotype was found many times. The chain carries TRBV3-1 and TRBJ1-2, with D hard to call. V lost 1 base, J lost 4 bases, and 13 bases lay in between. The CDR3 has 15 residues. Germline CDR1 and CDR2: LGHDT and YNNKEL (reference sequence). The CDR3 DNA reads TGTGCCAGCAGCCAAGGACTGGGCGGATCCTATGGCTACACCTTC. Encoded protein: CASSQGLGGSYGYTF.

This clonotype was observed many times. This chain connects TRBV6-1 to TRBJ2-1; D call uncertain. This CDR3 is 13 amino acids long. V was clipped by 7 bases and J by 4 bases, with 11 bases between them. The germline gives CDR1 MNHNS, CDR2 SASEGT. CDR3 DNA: TGTGCCAGCATTTCCAACCTTTACAATGAGCAGTTCTTC. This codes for CASISNLYNEQFF.

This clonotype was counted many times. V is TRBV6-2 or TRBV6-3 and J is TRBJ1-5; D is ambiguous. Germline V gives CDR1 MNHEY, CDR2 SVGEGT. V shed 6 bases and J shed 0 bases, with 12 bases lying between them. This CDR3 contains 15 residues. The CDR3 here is CASRPLHSSNQPQHF. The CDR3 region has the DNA TGTGCCAGCAGACCCTTACATAGTAGCAATCAGCCCCAGCATTTT.

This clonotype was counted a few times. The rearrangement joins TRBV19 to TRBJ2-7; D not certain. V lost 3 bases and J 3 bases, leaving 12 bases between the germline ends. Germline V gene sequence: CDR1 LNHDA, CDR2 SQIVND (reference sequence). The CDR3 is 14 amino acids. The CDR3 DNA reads TGTGCCAGTAGTATCGGTCAACAGAGCTACGAGCAGTACTTC. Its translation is CASSIGQQSYEQYF. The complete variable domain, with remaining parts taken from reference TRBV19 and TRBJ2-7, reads DGGITQSPKYLFRKEGQNVTLSCEQNLNHDAMYWYRQDPGQGLRLIYYSQIVNDFQKGDIAEGYSVSREKKESFPLTVTSAQKNPTAFYLCASSIGQQSYEQYFGPGTRLTVT.

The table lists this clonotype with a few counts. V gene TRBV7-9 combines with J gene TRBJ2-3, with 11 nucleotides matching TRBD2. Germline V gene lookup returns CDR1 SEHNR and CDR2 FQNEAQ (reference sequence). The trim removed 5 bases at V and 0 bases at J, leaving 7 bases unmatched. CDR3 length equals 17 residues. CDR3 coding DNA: TGTGCCAGCAGCGCAAGACTAGCGGGAACTAGCACAGATACGCAGTATTTT. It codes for CASSARLAGTSTDTQYF.

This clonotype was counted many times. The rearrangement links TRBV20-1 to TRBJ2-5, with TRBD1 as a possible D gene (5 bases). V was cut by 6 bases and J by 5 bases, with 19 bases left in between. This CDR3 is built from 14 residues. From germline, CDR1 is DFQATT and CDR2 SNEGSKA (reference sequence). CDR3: CSAHRPRNAETQYF. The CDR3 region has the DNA TGCAGTGCCCACAGGCCCAGGAATGCCGAGACCCAGTACTTC.